This T cell receptor beta chain appears in the sequencing data of a study of OX40 agonist ivuxolimab in advanced cancers. Turning to the study itself: The patients' treatment was ivuxolimab, an agonistic anti-OX40 (CD134) antibody. Study-level findings and limits: Antigen targets of the expanded peripheral T cells went undetermined.

V was clipped by 0 bases and J by 5 bases, with 14 bases between them. Germline V gene sequence: CDR1 SGHRS, CDR2 YFSETQ. CDR3 size: 15 residues. Blood sampling was done at baseline, cycle 4 day 1, and cycle 7 day 1. This table comes from immunoSEQ multiplex PCR, and its TCRdb copy is limited to in-frame clones, with some not included. The repertoire consists of roughly 100,000 clones, with about 85% occurring once and the leading ten covering 3.5% to 4.5%. Comments on this clone: What it binds is unknown.

Here the sequenced sample was CD4+ or CD8+ T cells sorted from blood, taken in a trial of the OX40 agonist ivuxolimab. The V gene is TRBV5-1, the J gene TRBJ2-5; D perhaps matches TRBD1 (7 bases). The TCR was taken from an adult with an advanced solid tumor such as melanoma, head and neck, liver or kidney cancer. The CDR3 bases are TGCGCCAGCAGCTTGGGGCAGACAGGGAGGGAGACCCAGTACTTC. Protein sequence: CASSLGQTGRETQYF.